A single sample is the source of the 25 T cell receptor beta chains below, sequenced in a study of blood T cell repertoires in COVID-19. Generated by immunoSEQ multiplex PCR, the TCRdb table keeps only in-frame clones and is missing some. The data contain about 170,000 clones, 85% of them seen just once; the ten biggest clones take up about 3%. Material: peripheral blood. All receptors come from a human donor with acute or convalescent COVID-19. The donor label of this sample is uncertain.

Here the CDR3 reads CASRTMAMGTDGYTF. For the CDR3, the DNA is TGTGCCAGCAGAACTATGGCGATGGGGACAGATGGCTACACCTTC. V is TRBV11-3 and J is TRBJ1-2, with 7 bases matching TRBD1. Trimming took 6 bases from V and 6 from J; bases not matched to a gene: 13. The CDR3 is made up of 15 amino acids. Germline loops: CDR1 SGHNT, CDR2 YENEEA.

This clone appeared a few times. The V call is TRBV6-5, the J call TRBJ2-1; TRBD1 matches at 10 bases. The junction had 2 bases not matched to a gene; V was cut back by 4 bases and J by 2 bases. CDR3 size: 15 residues. Germline V lookup: CDR1 MNHEY, CDR2 SVGAGI. In DNA form, the CDR3 reads TGTGCCAGCAGTTCCGGGACAGGGGCCTACAATGAGCAGTTCTTC. Translation: CASSSGTGAYNEQFF.

The chain uses TRBV2 and TRBJ1-1; 8 nucleotides align to TRBD1. V lost 11 bases and J lost 1; bases outside the gene matches: 9. CDR1 and CDR2 (germline): SNHLY, FYNNEI. The CDR3 extends over 14 amino acids. The CDR3 bases are TGTGCCGTCAGGGGGCCGGGGCGGAACACTGAAGCTTTCTTT. This translates into CAVRGPGRNTEAFF.

J is TRBJ1-1 and V is TRBV11-2; TRBD1 agrees at 11 bases. The CDR3 totals 14 residues. The germline CDR1 and CDR2 sequences are SGHAT and FQNNGV. J lost 6 bases, V lost 5 bases, and 5 bases had no gene match. The CDR3 is CASSRTGQGAEAFF. The DNA of the CDR3 is TGTGCCAGCAGCCGAACGGGACAGGGGGCTGAAGCTTTCTTT.

The rearrangement uses TRBV7-9 and TRBJ2-7, with 7 bases fitting TRBD1. Germline-derived CDR1 and CDR2 are SEHNR and FQNEAQ (reference sequence). This CDR3 spans 14 amino acids. The junction had 9 bases not matched to a gene; V was cut back by 5 bases and J by 5 bases. CDR3 bases: TGTGCCAGCAGCCCACAGGGGACACTCAACGAGCAGTACTTC. This sequence encodes CASSPQGTLNEQYF.

This rearrangement joins TRBV18 to TRBJ2-5; TRBD1 is a possible D gene (6 bases). The V end lost 2 bases, the J end lost 4 bases, and 8 bases lay between the germline ends. Germline V gene sequence: CDR1 KGHSH, CDR2 LQKENI. The CDR3 contains 13 residues. The CDR3 nucleotides are TGTGCCAGCTCACCAGGCAGGGGAGAGACCCAGTACTTC. Its protein product is CASSPGRGETQYF.

The chain links TRBV29-1 to TRBJ1-3; 10 bases are shared with TRBD1. In germline, CDR1 is SQVTM, CDR2 ANQGSEA. This CDR3 contains 14 residues. V was clipped by 3 bases and J by 7 bases; unmatched bases: 6. As DNA, the CDR3 is TGCAGCGTTGACGGGACAGGGGATGGGAACACCATATATTTT. This gives the protein CSVDGTGDGNTIYF.

Turning to this clone: Other DNA sequences in this sample translate to the same CDR3. This chain uses TRBV29-1 with TRBJ2-4, with TRBD1 identical over 7 bases. Germline V gene data show CDR1 as SQVTM and CDR2 as ANQGSEA. Trimming took 3 bases from V and 4 from J; bases not matched to a gene: 15. CDR3 size: 17 residues. CDR3 coding DNA: TGCAGCGTTGAGTCTAGTGAGGGGGCGACGGCAAAAAACATTCAGTACTTC. Amino acids: CSVESSEGATAKNIQYF.

The V and J genes are TRBV6-4 and TRBJ1-5, with D possibly TRBD1 on 5 matching bases. V was trimmed by 8 bases and J by 6 bases, leaving 11 bases between them. Germline values: CDR1 MRHNA, CDR2 SNTAGT. This CDR3 spans 12 amino acids. Here the CDR3 DNA reads TGTGCCAGCCAGGGAGGGACTCAGCCCCAGCATTTT. Its protein is CASQGGTQPQHF.

This clone has just one count. The V and J genes are TRBV2 and TRBJ1-5; D may be TRBD1 (6 bases). Trimming removed 6 bases from V and 3 bases from J, with 15 bases in between. From germline, CDR1 is SNHLY and CDR2 FYNNEI. The CDR3 runs to 15 residues. Written as DNA, the CDR3 is TGTGCCAGCAGGATAGACTGGACAGACAATCAGCCCCAGCATTTT. Translating it yields CASRIDWTDNQPQHF.

The rearrangement links TRBV19 to TRBJ1-4; D is undetermined. The CDR3 loop spans 15 amino acids. Per germline, CDR1 LNHDA and CDR2 SQIVND (reference sequence). Trimming took 7 bases from V and 0 from J, leaving 12 bases between them. CDR3 sequence reads: CASNSRTATNEKLFF. The CDR3 nucleotides read TGTGCCAGTAACAGTCGTACAGCAACTAATGAAAAACTGTTTTTT.

This chain uses TRBV12-3 or TRBV12-4 with TRBJ1-1; D not certain. This CDR3 has 11 amino acids. V was clipped by 5 bases and J by 5 bases, with 6 bases between them. In DNA form, the CDR3 reads TGTGCCAGCAGTCCTTTAACTGAAGCTTTCTTT. This translates into CASSPLTEAFF.

V and J are TRBV6-5 and TRBJ2-7; TRBD1 might be the D (7 bases). Germline V lookup: CDR1 MNHEY, CDR2 SVGAGI. V shed 6 bases and J shed 3 bases, with 12 bases lying between them. The CDR3 is 13 amino acids. The CDR3 loop reads CASSLQGGYEQYF. For the CDR3, the DNA is TGTGCCAGCAGCCTCCAGGGGGGCTACGAGCAGTACTTC.

CDR3 nucleotides: TGTGCCAGCAGCTTAGGGGGAGGCGGGAACACTGAAGCTTTCTTT. Its translation: CASSLGGGGNTEAFF. The V call is TRBV7-2, the J call TRBJ1-1; D ambiguous. CDR1 and CDR2 from the germline V gene are SGHTA and FQGNSA. The CDR3 contains 15 residues. Trimming pared 1 base from V and 1 base from J, leaving 10 bases between.

This sequence joins TRBV7-3 and TRBJ1-1; tentative D call: TRBD1 (5 bases). The CDR3 runs 16 residues. V gave up 2 bases and J gave up 4 bases, with 17 bases separating them. Germline V gives CDR1 SGHTA, CDR2 FQGTGA. CDR3 bases: TGTGCCAGCAGCTTAGGGGGGACGGAGGTCGGCACTGAAGCTTTCTTT. Amino acid sequence: CASSLGGTEVGTEAFF.

The V and J genes are TRBV3-1 (or the pseudogene TRBV3-2) and TRBJ2-6; 8 nucleotides match TRBD1. J was trimmed by 0 bases and V by 1 base; bases with no gene match: 5. Germline V gene data show CDR1 as LGHDT and CDR2 as YNNKEL (reference sequence). The CDR3 is 18 residues long. The CDR3 here is CASSQGTGTFSGANVLTF. The DNA of the CDR3 is TGTGCCAGCAGCCAAGGGACAGGGACGTTCTCTGGGGCCAACGTCCTGACTTTC.

The rearrangement links TRBV2 to TRBJ1-5; 8 bases agree with TRBD1. V trimming: 7 bases; J trimming: 2 bases; junction bases outside the gene matches: 4. Germline loops: CDR1 SNHLY, CDR2 FYNNEI. This CDR3 has 14 residues. CDR3 amino acids: CASTPGQGNQPQHF. For the CDR3, the DNA is TGTGCCAGCACCCCGGGACAGGGCAATCAGCCCCAGCATTTT.

The rearrangement uses TRBV18 and TRBJ2-7; D not certain. The germline V and J ends were trimmed by 3 bases and 7 bases, with 13 bases remaining between them. There are 13 residues in the CDR3. Germline values: CDR1 KGHSH, CDR2 LQKENI. The CDR3, as DNA: TGTGCCAGCTCACCGGAGACTTCCGGGGAGCAGTACTTC. Protein: CASSPETSGEQYF.

The V and J genes are TRBV28 and TRBJ1-4; D call uncertain. With 2 bases removed from V and 4 bases from J, the gap between germline ends came to 8 bases. This CDR3 contains 14 residues. The germline V gene encodes CDR1 MDHEN and CDR2 SYDVKM. The CDR3 DNA reads TGTGCCAGCAGTTTACGGTCGATTAATGAAAAACTGTTTTTT. Amino acid sequence: CASSLRSINEKLFF.

This clone appeared a few times. CDR3 coding DNA: TGTGCCAGCAGCTTAGCTTCAGGGGGAACCTACGAGCAGTACTTC. It translates to CASSLASGGTYEQYF. The chain has TRBV7-2 and TRBJ2-7; the match to TRBD1 covers 7 bases. Germline lookup yields CDR1 SGHTA and CDR2 FQGNSA. The CDR3 length is 15 residues. V was pared by 0 bases and J by 2 bases, with 4 bases of the junction left unmatched.

This clone was picked up one time. V usage is TRBV5-6 and J usage is TRBJ2-2; the match to TRBD2 covers 11 bases. In germline, CDR1 is SGHDT, CDR2 YYEEEE. CDR3 length: 16 amino acids. V lost 5 bases, J lost 1 base, and 4 bases stayed unmatched. The CDR3 is CASSLTSGVNTGELFF. The DNA for the CDR3 is TGTGCCAGCAGTCTGACTAGCGGGGTGAACACCGGGGAGCTGTTTTTT.

The chain couples TRBV2 to TRBJ2-5, with a weak D call TRBD2 (6 bases). The germline V gene has CDR1 SNHLY and CDR2 FYNNEI. This CDR3 is 17 amino acids long. V lost 2 bases and J lost 2, with 18 bases in between. CDR3 sequence reads: CASSENRGSGKQETQYF. The CDR3 region has the DNA TGTGCCAGCAGTGAAAATCGGGGTAGCGGCAAACAAGAGACCCAGTACTTC.

This clone was detected only once. The V and J genes are TRBV18 and TRBJ1-1; D is undetermined. The V end lost 3 bases, the J end lost 1 base, and 9 bases lay between the germline ends. CDR1 is KGHSH, CDR2 LQKENI, per germline. This CDR3 region has 14 residues. The CDR3 protein is CASSPPTGNTEAFF. CDR3 nucleotide sequence: TGTGCCAGCTCACCTCCGACGGGGAACACTGAAGCTTTCTTT.

The chain recombines TRBV7-8 with TRBJ1-1, with 9 nucleotides matching TRBD1. Unmatched junction bases numbered 4, after V lost 5 bases and J lost 3 bases. CDR3 length: 14 amino acids. In germline, CDR1 is SGHVS, CDR2 FQNEAQ. CDR3 protein: CASSDRGSDTEAFF. The CDR3 DNA reads as TGTGCCAGCAGCGACAGGGGGAGTGACACTGAAGCTTTCTTT.

In the case of this clone: The identical CDR3 is also encoded by other nucleotide sequences in the sample. The chain recombines TRBV10-3 with TRBJ2-1; 7 bases line up with TRBD2. After removal of 8 bases from V and 6 bases from J, the junction contained 1 base not matched to a gene. The germline V gene encodes CDR1 ENHRY and CDR2 SYGVKD. This CDR3 contains 11 residues. The CDR3: CAIGGGNEQFF. In DNA, the CDR3 is TGTGCCATCGGCGGGGGCAATGAGCAGTTCTTC.